These 12 T cell receptor beta chains originate from one sample sequenced in a study of cytomegalovirus exposure and HLA in healthy donors. This PCR relied on a set of 60 Vbeta primers and 13 Jbeta primers. This table comes from immunoSEQ multiplex PCR, and its TCRdb copy is limited to in-frame clones, with some not included. Recorded for this sample: tens of thousands of clones. Sequencing was done on a sample of PBMCs. The receptor source for this set is a man aged 18 to 30 in good health and CMV-seropositive.

As regards this clone: The junction differs from germline at one of its ends, possibly a read error. V and J are TRBV4-2 and TRBJ1-4, with D tentatively TRBD1 (5 bases). CDR3 length equals 14 residues. From germline, CDR1 is LGHNA and CDR2 YNFKEQ. CDR3 nucleotides: TGTGCCAGCAGCCAAGGGGGGGGAGCAGGGCCCCTTATTTTT. Protein sequence: CASSQGGGAGPLIF.

The chain has TRBV25-1 and TRBJ2-1; 8 nucleotides align to TRBD2. Trimming cost V 2 bases and J 5 bases; bases outside gene matches: 5. The CDR3 spans 15 residues. Germline CDR1 MGHDK, CDR2 SYGVNS. CDR3 coding DNA: TGTGCCAGCAGTGAAGCTGTAGCGGGGAACAATGAGCAGTTCTTC. As protein: CASSEAVAGNNEQFF.

The V call is TRBV5-6, the J call TRBJ1-1; tentatively, D is TRBD1 (5 bases). The length of the CDR3 is 12 residues. Trimming took 3 bases from V and 11 from J, leaving 14 bases between them. In germline, CDR1 is SGHDT, CDR2 YYEEEE. Here the CDR3 DNA reads TGTGCCAGCAGCTCTACAGGTCACGGGGCTTTCTTT. It translates to CASSSTGHGAFF.

The V and J genes are TRBV28 and TRBJ1-2, with TRBD1 matching over 8 bases. Germline assignment: CDR1 MDHEN and CDR2 SYDVKM. V lost 6 bases to trimming and J lost 10 bases; unmatched junction nucleotides: 19. This CDR3 has 16 residues. The DNA of the CDR3 is TGTGCCAGCAGCAATAATTCCGGACAGGGTGCCTTGCTCTACACCTTC. Its protein product is CASSNNSGQGALLYTF.

The DNA for the CDR3 is TGTGCCAGCAGTGAAGACACAGTTGCTGGCTACACCTTC. Its translation is CASSEDTVAGYTF. The chain combines TRBV6-1 with TRBJ1-2; no clear D. The germline V gene has CDR1 MNHNS and CDR2 SASEGT. The CDR3 is 13 residues long. Trimming removed 1 base from V and 7 bases from J, with 10 bases in between.

Of note for this clone: The same CDR3 arises from other DNA sequences in this sample as well. V and J are TRBV7-6 and TRBJ2-7; D not resolved. V dropped 5 bases and J dropped 5 bases, with 7 bases sitting between them. Looked up from germline, CDR1 is SGHVS and CDR2 is FNYEAQ. CDR3 size: 11 residues. The chain's CDR3 is CASSLGDEQYF. The CDR3 DNA reads as TGTGCCAGCAGCCTAGGCGACGAGCAGTACTTC. Based on the CDR3 plus reference TRBV7-6 and TRBJ2-7, the full variable domain is GAGVSQSPRYKVTKRGQDVALRCDPISGHVSLYWYRQALGQGPEFLTYFNYEAQQDKSGLPNDRFSAERPEGSISTLTIQRTEQRDSAMYRCASSLGDEQYFGPGTRLTVT.

The V call is TRBV6-5, the J call TRBJ1-1, with 7 bases identical to TRBD1. Looked up from germline, CDR1 is MNHEY and CDR2 is SVGAGI. J gave up 10 bases and V 2 bases, and 4 bases lay outside the gene matches. The CDR3 consists of 12 residues. The DNA for the CDR3 is TGTGCCAGCAGTTACCAGGGGGGAAGAGCTTTCTTT. This gives the protein CASSYQGGRAFF.

This chain joins TRBV27 and TRBJ1-1, with a weak D call TRBD1 (6 bases). There are 11 residues in the CDR3. Germline V gene data show CDR1 as MNHEY and CDR2 as SMNVEV (reference sequence). Trimming pared 9 bases from V and 11 bases from J, leaving 16 bases between. The CDR3 coding sequence is TGTGCCAGTTTTGACAGGTTCGCGGCTTTCTTT. Amino acids: CASFDRFAAFF.

The genes are TRBV11-2 and TRBJ2-5; tentative D call: TRBD1 (5 bases). Germline V lookup: CDR1 SGHAT, CDR2 FQNNGV. This CDR3 is 13 amino acids long. V dropped 4 bases and J dropped 2 bases, with 8 bases sitting between them. CDR3 sequence: CASSSGIQETQYF. The CDR3 bases are TGTGCCAGCAGCTCAGGGATACAAGAGACCCAGTACTTC. Full variable domain (remainder filled in from reference TRBV11-2 and TRBJ2-5): EAGVAQSPRYKIIEKRQSVAFWCNPISGHATLYWYQQILGQGPKLLIQFQNNGVVDDSQLPKDRFSAERLKGVDSTLKIQPAKLEDSAVYLCASSSGIQETQYFGPGTRLLVL.

V gene TRBV2 combines with J gene TRBJ2-1; TRBD2 might be the D (5 bases). The CDR3 contains 15 residues. Trimming took 6 bases from V and 4 from J, leaving 16 bases between them. Germline V gives CDR1 SNHLY, CDR2 FYNNEI. CDR3 sequence reads: CASSPTSKSYNEQFF. The CDR3 bases are TGTGCCAGCAGCCCCACTAGTAAGAGTTACAATGAGCAGTTCTTC.

The chain couples TRBV6-6 to TRBJ1-4, with D perhaps TRBD1 (5 bases). The ends were cut back, 4 bases at V and 3 bases at J, with 12 bases in the middle. CDR3 size: 15 residues. Germline values: CDR1 MNHNY, CDR2 SVGAGI (reference sequence). CDR3: CASSFGGGSNEKLFF. The CDR3 region has the DNA TGTGCCAGCAGTTTCGGGGGGGGATCTAATGAAAAACTGTTTTTT.

The V call is TRBV18, the J call TRBJ2-7; D is perhaps TRBD1 (6 bases). The length of the CDR3 is 12 residues. In germline, CDR1 is KGHSH, CDR2 LQKENI. Trimming removed 2 bases at V and 12 bases at J, with 14 bases between. This chain's CDR3 is CASSPSPTGRYF. DNA of the CDR3: TGTGCCAGCTCACCAAGCCCGACAGGCCGGTACTTC.